A selection of T cell receptor beta chains follows, all from one sample in a study of T cell therapy after organ transplantation. Generated by immunoSEQ multiplex PCR, the TCRdb table keeps only in-frame clones and is missing some. Of 1,100 or so clones in the sample, around 63% were seen once. The antigens these receptors bind are not known. The material sequenced was CD8+ T cells from blood, taken after autologous CMV-specific T cell therapy. These receptors came from a human patient who had received a solid organ transplant and had CMV disease. Certain T cells may be donor cells from the graft. Both conserved end residues are part of each CDR3. Fields, in order: clone size, V gene, CDR3 length, D gene, J gene, CDR3 protein, CDR3 DNA. A D gene is named only where the DNA matches it firmly. Expanded clones are given a class, and other clones once, few, many or no size at all.

>few|TRBV27|13|-|TRBJ1-1
CASSLGGITEAFF
TGTGCCAGCAGTTTGGGCGGGATCACTGAAGCTTTCTTT
>once|TRBV15|14|-|TRBJ1-5
CATSRGEDGQPQHF
TGTGCCACCAGCAGAGGGGAGGATGGCCAGCCCCAGCATTTT
>-|TRBV27|13|-|TRBJ1-1
CASSFGGNTEAFF
TGTGCCAGCAGTTTTGGGGGAAACACTGAAGCTTTCTTT
>-|TRBV29-1|14|TRBD2|TRBJ2-1
CSVNGGGSYNEQFF
TGCAGCGTAAACGGGGGGGGCTCCTACAATGAGCAGTTCTTC
>-|TRBV4-1|16|-|TRBJ2-7
CASSQDVNSGPSEQYF
TGCGCCAGCAGCCAAGATGTCAATAGCGGTCCGAGCGAGCAGTACTTC
>-|TRBV6-1|13|-|TRBJ2-7
CASSEPHSYEQYF
TGTGCCAGCAGTGAACCACACAGCTACGAGCAGTACTTC
>once|TRBV28|15|TRBD1|TRBJ2-7
CASSLRRTGLYEQYF
TGTGCCAGCAGTTTGCGTCGGACAGGGCTGTACGAGCAGTACTTC
>-|TRBV6-1|17|TRBD1|TRBJ2-7
CASSEARGTGGTYEQYF
TGTGCCAGCAGTGAAGCGCGGGGGACAGGGGGGACCTACGAGCAGTACTTC
>-|TRBV6-1|14|-|TRBJ2-5
CASSEIWGLETQYF
TGTGCCAGCAGTGAGATCTGGGGGCTCGAGACCCAGTACTTC
>-|TRBV27|13|-|TRBJ1-1
CASRTGGNTEAFF
TGTGCCAGCCGGACGGGGGGCAACACTGAAGCTTTCTTT
>large|TRBV29-1|13|-|TRBJ2-1
CSVHRSSYNEQFF
TGCAGCGTCCACAGGAGCTCCTACAATGAGCAGTTCTTC
>-|TRBV21-1|13|-|TRBJ2-7
CASSKVWRYEQYF
TGTGCCAGCAGCAAAGTATGGCGCTACGAGCAGTACTTC
>-|TRBV7-9|13|-|TRBJ2-1
CASASAEYNEQFF
TGTGCCAGCGCCTCGGCCGAGTACAATGAGCAGTTCTTC
>-|TRBV28|15|-|TRBJ2-7
CASSPPSAPVREQYF
TGTGCCAGCAGTCCCCCCTCGGCGCCGGTGAGGGAGCAGTACTTC
>-|TRBV29-1|15|TRBD2|TRBJ2-2
CSVGGTGGRTGELFF
TGCAGCGTTGGGGGAACGGGGGGGCGAACCGGGGAGCTGTTTTTT
>few|TRBV6-1|13|TRBD1|TRBJ1-3
CASIRQGRNTIYF
TGTGCCAGCATACGACAGGGGCGAAACACCATATATTTT
>-|TRBV11-2|15|-|TRBJ1-5
CASSLSAGNNQPQHF
TGTGCCAGCAGCTTAAGCGCGGGTAATAATCAGCCCCAGCATTTT
>-|TRBV7-9|15|-|TRBJ1-1
CASSLAQQPNTEAFF
TGTGCCAGCAGCCTCGCACAGCAGCCGAACACTGAAGCTTTCTTT